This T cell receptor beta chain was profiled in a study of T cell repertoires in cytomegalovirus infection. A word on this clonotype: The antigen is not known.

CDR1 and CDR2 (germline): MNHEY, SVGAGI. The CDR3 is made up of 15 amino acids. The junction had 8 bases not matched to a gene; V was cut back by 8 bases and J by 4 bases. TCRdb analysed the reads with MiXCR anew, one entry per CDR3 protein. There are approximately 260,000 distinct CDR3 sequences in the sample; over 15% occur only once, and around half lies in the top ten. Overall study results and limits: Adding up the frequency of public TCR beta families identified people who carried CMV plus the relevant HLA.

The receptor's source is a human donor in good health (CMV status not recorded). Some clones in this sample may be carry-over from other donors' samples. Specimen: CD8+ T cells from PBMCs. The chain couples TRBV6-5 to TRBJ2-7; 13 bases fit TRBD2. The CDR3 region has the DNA TGTGCCAGCCGACTAGCGGGGGGCCCGTTGTACGAGCAGTACTTC. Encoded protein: CASRLAGGPLYEQYF.